This TCR beta chain was recovered during a study of long-term antiretroviral therapy in people with HIV. This was the immunoSEQ v3.0 assay at survey level. Here immunoSEQ multiplex PCR was the method, and the copy in TCRdb shows in-frame clones only, minus some. The top ten clones hold 8.9% of a sample with about 15,000 clones, 91% of them seen once. This CDR3 comprises 14 residues. Germline-derived CDR1 and CDR2 are SGHRS and YFSETQ. V lost 4 bases and J lost 2, with 10 bases in between. The chain recombines TRBV5-1 with TRBJ2-1; D possibly matches TRBD1 or TRBD2 (6 bases each). The input for sequencing was unsorted PBMCs, taken 0.3 years after starting antiretroviral therapy. The TCR comes from a man in his sixties with HIV. The CDR3 DNA reads TGCGCCAGCAGCGTAGGGGGGACCTACAATGAGCAGTTCTTC. Amino acid sequence: CASSVGGTYNEQFF. Full variable domain (rest looked up from reference TRBV5-1 and TRBJ2-1): KAGVTQTPRYLIKTRGQQVTLSCSPISGHRSVSWYQQTPGQGLQFLFEYFSETQRNKGNFPGRFSGRQFSNSRSEMNVSTLELGDSALYLCASSVGGTYNEQFFGPGTRLTVL.